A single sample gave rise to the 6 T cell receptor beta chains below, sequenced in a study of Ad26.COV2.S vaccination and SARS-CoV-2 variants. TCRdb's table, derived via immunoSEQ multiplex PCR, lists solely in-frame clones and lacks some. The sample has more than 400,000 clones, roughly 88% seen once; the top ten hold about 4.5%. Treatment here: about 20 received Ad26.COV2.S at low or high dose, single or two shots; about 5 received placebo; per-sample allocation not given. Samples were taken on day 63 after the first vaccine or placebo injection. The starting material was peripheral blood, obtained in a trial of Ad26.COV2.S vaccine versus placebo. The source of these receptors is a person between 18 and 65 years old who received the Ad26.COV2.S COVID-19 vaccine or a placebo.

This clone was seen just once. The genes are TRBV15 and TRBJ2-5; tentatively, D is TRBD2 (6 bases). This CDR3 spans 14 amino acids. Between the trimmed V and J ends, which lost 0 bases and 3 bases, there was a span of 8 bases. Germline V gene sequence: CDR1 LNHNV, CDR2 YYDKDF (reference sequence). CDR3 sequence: CATSREEREETQYF. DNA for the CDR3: TGTGCCACCAGCAGAGAGGAGCGGGAAGAGACCCAGTACTTC.

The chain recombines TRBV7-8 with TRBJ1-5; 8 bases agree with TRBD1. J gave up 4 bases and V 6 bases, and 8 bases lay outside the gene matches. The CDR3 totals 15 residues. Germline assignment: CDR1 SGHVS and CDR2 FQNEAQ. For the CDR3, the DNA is TGTGCCAGCAGTCTCCCCGGGACAGGTAATCAGCCCCAGCATTTT. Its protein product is CASSLPGTGNQPQHF.

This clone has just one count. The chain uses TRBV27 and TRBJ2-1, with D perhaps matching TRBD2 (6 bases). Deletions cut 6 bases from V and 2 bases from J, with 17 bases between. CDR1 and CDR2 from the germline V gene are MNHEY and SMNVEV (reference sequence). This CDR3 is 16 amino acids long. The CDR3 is CASSFRRGVPYNEQFF. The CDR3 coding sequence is TGTGCCAGCAGCTTCCGGCGCGGGGTCCCCTACAATGAGCAGTTCTTC.

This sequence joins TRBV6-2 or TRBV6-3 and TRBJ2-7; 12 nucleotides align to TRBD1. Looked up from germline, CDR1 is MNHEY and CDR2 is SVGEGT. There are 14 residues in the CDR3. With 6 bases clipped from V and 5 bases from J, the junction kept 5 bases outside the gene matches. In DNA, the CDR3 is TGTGCCAGCAGCCCGGGACAGGGGGCCCACGAGCAGTACTTC. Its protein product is CASSPGQGAHEQYF.

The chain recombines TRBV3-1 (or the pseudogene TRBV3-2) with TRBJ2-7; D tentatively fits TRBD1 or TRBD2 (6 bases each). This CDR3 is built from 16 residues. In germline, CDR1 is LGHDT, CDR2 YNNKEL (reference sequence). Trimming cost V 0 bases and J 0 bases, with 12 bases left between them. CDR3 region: CASSQEGGQLSYEQYF. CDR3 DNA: TGTGCCAGCAGCCAAGAGGGGGGACAACTCTCCTACGAGCAGTACTTC.

CDR3 loop: CASSQDYPGQINYEQYF. CDR3 in DNA: TGTGCCAGCAGCCAAGATTACCCGGGACAAATAAACTACGAGCAGTACTTC. V gene TRBV14 combines with J gene TRBJ2-7; tentative D call: TRBD1 (6 bases). Trimming pared 0 bases from V and 3 bases from J, leaving 18 bases between. In germline, CDR1 is SGHDN, CDR2 FVKESK. The length of the CDR3 is 17 residues.